A selection of T cell receptor beta chains follows, all from one sample in a study of synovial regulatory T cells in juvenile arthritis. Sequenced by immunoSEQ multiplex PCR; TCRdb stores in-frame clones only, minus some. The table for this sample gives about 10,000 clones. Sequenced input: Treg cells from blood. These receptor sequences come from a donor younger than 30 with juvenile idiopathic arthritis. CDR3s include the opening cysteine and the closing phenylalanine or tryptophan. Part of the rows lack a size; the others show once, few, many or a class for expanded clones.

clone_size j_call v_call cdr3_aa
. TRBJ2-7 TRBV4-1 CASSQDRKRIYEQYF
. TRBJ2-2 TRBV28 CASSSSNSGGELFF
. TRBJ2-2 TRBV4-2 CASSQDEGFLGELFF
. TRBJ1-2 TRBV28 CASSSPNGYTF
. TRBJ2-7 TRBV28 CASSLRGSGEYREQYF
medium-sized TRBJ1-5 TRBV19 CASSIGTGNHQPQHF
. TRBJ2-7 TRBV28 CASSQLNGQGHEQYF
. TRBJ2-7 TRBV4-1 CASSRADRGRNEQYF
. TRBJ2-1 TRBV28 CASSTPGGGYNEQFF
. TRBJ2-7 TRBV5-1 CASSWGTGSYEQYF
. TRBJ2-2 TRBV19 CASSQAGAVGELFF
. TRBJ1-5 TRBV6-1 CASSELGGYSNQPQHF
. TRBJ1-2 TRBV5-1 CASSSEDRGVYGYTF
. TRBJ1-2 TRBV11-1 CASSEGPLMPYGYTF
. TRBJ2-1 TRBV9 CASSRTRGTGGYNEQFF
. TRBJ1-2 TRBV6-5 CASSYFPLRGYGYTF
. TRBJ2-2 TRBV19 CASKTSANTGELFF
. TRBJ1-2 TRBV28 CASSLYRDYGYTF
. TRBJ1-1 TRBV28 CASSFPGQGNTEAFF
. TRBJ1-2 TRBV5-1 CASSLGSYGYTF
. TRBJ2-7 TRBV4-1 CASSQDSDSGRVWSHEQYF
. TRBJ2-7 TRBV27 CASSLAVGEGYEQYF
. TRBJ2-3 TRBV28 CASTLAGNTQYF
. TRBJ2-7 TRBV6-5 CASSRLAGAYEQYF
. TRBJ1-4 TRBV4-2 CASSQVGSNEKLFF
. TRBJ2-7 TRBV9 CASSDQGYEQYF
. TRBJ2-7 TRBV20-1 CSGLADYEQYF
. TRBJ1-1 TRBV5-1 CASSLIQGFGEAFF
. TRBJ1-1 TRBV2 CASNGVGGTEAFF
. TRBJ1-1 TRBV5-1 CASSTKLDGYEAFF
. TRBJ2-1 TRBV4-1 CASSPGTSGRGSEQFF
. TRBJ2-3 TRBV5-8 CASSLLDTQYF
. TRBJ2-2 TRBV5-1 CASSGIPGELFF
. TRBJ1-4 TRBV28 CASSSRVQKARFLNEKLFF
. TRBJ2-7 TRBV5-1 CASSLDSGTTTYEQYF
. TRBJ2-7 TRBV7-9 CASSSLTVYEQYF
. TRBJ2-4 TRBV2 CASSVGQGLNIQYF
. TRBJ2-7 TRBV6-5 CASSKTSGYSYEQYF
. TRBJ1-1 TRBV6-5 CASRYGGWGTTEAFF
. TRBJ2-7 TRBV7-9 CASSSRDTYYEQYF
. TRBJ2-7 TRBV5-1 CASSLRISYEQYF